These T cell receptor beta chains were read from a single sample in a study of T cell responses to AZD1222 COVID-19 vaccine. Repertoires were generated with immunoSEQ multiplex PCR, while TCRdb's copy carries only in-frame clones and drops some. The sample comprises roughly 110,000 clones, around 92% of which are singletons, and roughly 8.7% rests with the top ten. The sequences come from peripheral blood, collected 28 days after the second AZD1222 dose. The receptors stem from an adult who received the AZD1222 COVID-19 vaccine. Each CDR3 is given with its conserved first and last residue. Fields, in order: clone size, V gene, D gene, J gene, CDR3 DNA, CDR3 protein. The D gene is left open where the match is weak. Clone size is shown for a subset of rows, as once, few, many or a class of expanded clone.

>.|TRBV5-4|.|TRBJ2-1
TGTGCCAGCAGCTTGGGGGGTACCTCCTACAATGAGCAGTTCTTC
CASSLGGTSYNEQFF
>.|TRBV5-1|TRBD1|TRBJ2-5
TGCGCCAGCAGCAGGAGCCGGGACAGGGGAAAAGAGACCCAGTACTTC
CASSRSRDRGKETQYF
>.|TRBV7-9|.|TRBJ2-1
TGTGCCAGCAGCTTTCGCAGGGACAATGAGCAGTTCTTC
CASSFRRDNEQFF
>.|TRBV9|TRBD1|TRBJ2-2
TGTGCCAGCAGCGAATCCGGGACAGGGGGCCACGGGGAGCTGTTTTTT
CASSESGTGGHGELFF
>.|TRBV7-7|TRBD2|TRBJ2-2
TGTGCCAGCAGCCCGGGGGAGGTAGCGGGCACCGGGGAGCTGTTTTTT
CASSPGEVAGTGELFF
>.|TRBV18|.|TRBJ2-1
TGTGCCAGCTCACCAAGGACGGTTGACAATGAGCAGTTCTTC
CASSPRTVDNEQFF
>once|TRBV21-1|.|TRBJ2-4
TGTGCCAGCAGTCCAGGGTCTGAAGCCAAAAACATTCAGTACTTC
CASSPGSEAKNIQYF
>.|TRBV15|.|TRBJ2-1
TGTGCCACCAGCAGGGACTGGCCCGCAAATGAGCAGTTCTTC
CATSRDWPANEQFF
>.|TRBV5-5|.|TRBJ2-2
TGTGCCAGCAGCTTGGGCGGGGGCTGGGCCGGGGAGCTGTTTTTT
CASSLGGGWAGELFF
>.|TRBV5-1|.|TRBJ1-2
TGCGCCAGCAGCCCCCCAAACAGGGAGGCTGGCTACACCTTC
CASSPPNREAGYTF
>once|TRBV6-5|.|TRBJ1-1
TGTGCCAGCGTGGGGGGAGAAGCTTTCTTT
CASVGGEAFF
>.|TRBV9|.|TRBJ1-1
TGTGCCAGCAGCGTAGTCCCGGAGGGAGGCACTGAAGCTTTCTTT
CASSVVPEGGTEAFF